This T cell receptor (beta chain) was profiled in a study of cytomegalovirus exposure and HLA in healthy donors. General study results and limits: In vitro confirmation showed three CMV-associated chains to be CMV antigen specific. Fewer N-insertions (relative to the approximately 670-donor mean) were reportedly seen in an Asian-associated ancestry cluster in a later analysis.

13 Jbeta primers and 60 Vbeta primers were used for the PCR. TCRdb's table, derived via immunoSEQ multiplex PCR, lists solely in-frame clones and lacks some. The sample contains 110,000 to 150,000 clones, around 73% of which appear only once. Details on this clone: Antigen unknown.

The V gene's germline CDR1 is LNHNV and CDR2 YYDKDF (reference sequence). This CDR3 has 15 residues. V dropped 0 bases and J dropped 8; count of bases not matched to a gene: 3. Input material: PBMCs. This clonotype originated in a female donor in good health and CMV-seronegative. The chain recombines TRBV15 with TRBJ2-1, with 11 bases matching TRBD2. The CDR3 spells CATSRDSGRGDEQFF. CDR3 sequence (DNA): TGTGCCACCAGCAGAGATAGCGGGAGGGGAGATGAGCAGTTCTTC.